This T cell receptor beta chain was obtained from a study of T-cell reconstitution after alpha-beta-depleted transplantation in children. Study-level findings and limits: Diversity and T-cell counts at one year after transplant derived mostly from new T cells. Several hundred expanded graft clones reportedly were the source of alpha-beta T cells about two months after transplant.

Of note for this clonotype: Its target is unknown.

The TCRbeta library was prepared with unique molecular identifiers. MiXCR, run by TCRdb on the PCR reads, gives a single entry per CDR3 protein. The sample contains more than 200,000 distinct CDR3 sequences, about 25% of which appear only once. V was trimmed by 3 bases and J by 3 bases, leaving 18 bases between them. Per the germline V gene, CDR1 is SQVTM and CDR2 is ANQGSEA. The CDR3 extends over 16 amino acids. This clonotype was sampled from a girl aged 2 to 9 with Fanconi anemia, due to receive a stem cell transplant. This chain connects TRBV29-1 to TRBJ2-1, with a possible D match to TRBD2 (5 bases). The source material was PBMCs, sampled before TCRalphabeta/CD19-depleted stem cell transplant. CDR3 sequence reads: CSVDPPTRRSYNEQFF. As DNA, the CDR3 is TGCAGCGTTGACCCCCCAACTAGGCGGAGCTACAATGAGCAGTTCTTC.